The clone carrying this TCR beta chain was observed a handful of times. TCRdb independently ran MiXCR on the 5' RACE reads; one entry per CDR3 protein. The sample lists 690,000 or so distinct CDR3 sequences, 8.6% occurring once. This sample was included in a study of identical twins. From germline, CDR1 is SGHAT and CDR2 FQDESV (reference sequence). The CDR3 is made up of 18 amino acids. J was trimmed by 4 bases and V by 2 bases; bases with no gene match: 13. These data were likewise used in another study, on yellow fever vaccine responses in identical twins.

What was sequenced was PBMCs. This receptor was identified in a young woman in good health. This chain uses TRBV11-1 with TRBJ2-2; 7 bases are shared with TRBD1. In DNA, the CDR3 is TGTGCCAGCAGCTTAATATACAGGGACGGACAGGCCACCGGGGAGCTGTTTTTT. It is translated as CASSLIYRDGQATGELFF.